This is a list of T cell receptor beta chains from one sample in a study of beta chain features in type 1 diabetes. Only in-frame clones appear in the TCRdb table, and some are missing; sequencing was by immunoSEQ multiplex PCR. The sample includes around 400,000 clones, over 9.5% of them seen just once. The specimen sequenced was naive CD4+ T cells from blood. Receptors originate from a man between 18 and 35 years old in good health. CDR3s include the opening cysteine and the closing phenylalanine or tryptophan. The D gene is left open where the match is weak. Only some rows state a clone size, as once, few, many or a class for expanded clones.

v_gene	abundance	j_gene	d_gene	CDR3nt	CDR3aa
TRBV25-1	.	TRBJ1-1	.	TGTGCCAGCAGTGAATCGGGCGGGTACACTGAAGCTTTCTTT	CASSESGGYTEAFF
TRBV7-9	.	TRBJ2-5	TRBD1	TGTGCCAGCAGCGCACCGGGACAGAGAGAGACCCAGTACTTC	CASSAPGQRETQYF
TRBV6-5	few	TRBJ1-1	TRBD1	TGTGCCAGCAGGCGACAGGGTGAAGCTTTCTTT	CASRRQGEAFF
TRBV6-4	.	TRBJ2-3	.	TGTGCCAGCAGTGACTTCGGCGGCCGCACAGATACGCAGTATTTT	CASSDFGGRTDTQYF
TRBV27	few	TRBJ1-5	TRBD1	TGTGCCAGCAGTCGGACAGGGCCCCAGCCCCAGCATTTT	CASSRTGPQPQHF
TRBV30	.	TRBJ1-1	TRBD1	TGTGCCTGGAGTGAGGGGGCGAGGACTGAAGCTTTCTTT	CAWSEGARTEAFF
TRBV4-3	.	TRBJ1-2	TRBD1	TGCGCCAGCAGCCAAGAATCGGACAGGAACTATGGCTACACCTTC	CASSQESDRNYGYTF
TRBV2	few	TRBJ1-5	TRBD1	TGTGCCAGCACCGACAGGGGTAGCAATCAGCCCCAGCATTTT	CASTDRGSNQPQHF
TRBV9	.	TRBJ2-1	TRBD2	TGTGCCAGCAGCGTAGGACTAGCGGGGGCCTACAATGAGCAGTTCTTC	CASSVGLAGAYNEQFF
TRBV29-1	.	TRBJ1-4	TRBD1	TGCAGCTGCTCAGGGGGCGCAGATGAAAAACTGTTTTTT	CSCSGGADEKLFF
TRBV9	.	TRBJ1-4	TRBD1	TGTGCCAGCAGCGCAGACCCAGGGGGCGCTTTTGAAAAACTGTTTTTT	CASSADPGGAFEKLFF
TRBV19	.	TRBJ2-5	TRBD1	TGTGCCAGTACCCGGGACAGCCAAGAGACCCAGTACTTC	CASTRDSQETQYF
TRBV7-9	few	TRBJ1-2	.	TGTGCCAGCAGCTTAGGTCAGGGAGGCTACACCTTC	CASSLGQGGYTF
TRBV14	.	TRBJ1-4	.	TGTGCCAGCAGCAGGGGTACTAATGAAAAACTGTTTTTT	CASSRGTNEKLFF
TRBV30	few	TRBJ1-6	TRBD1	TGTGCCTGGAGGGACAGGTATAATTCACCCCTCCACTTT	CAWRDRYNSPLHF
TRBV10-3	.	TRBJ1-5	.	TGTGCCATCAGTGAGTCTGGGGGGTTTCGACAGCCCCAGCATTTT	CAISESGGFRQPQHF
TRBV6-5	few	TRBJ1-2	.	TGTGCCAGCAGTACGGGACTTCTGGGCTACACCTTC	CASSTGLLGYTF
TRBV5-5	few	TRBJ2-3	.	TGTGCCAGCAGTTTGGGGGCAGGACTAGTGTTGACAGATACGCAGTATTTT	CASSLGAGLVLTDTQYF
TRBV9	.	TRBJ1-6	TRBD1	TGTGCCAGCAGCCCACGGACAGGGTATAGTTCACCCCTCCACTTT	CASSPRTGYSSPLHF
TRBV28	.	TRBJ2-6	TRBD2	TGTGCCAGCAGGGCGGGGGGGTCTGGGGCCAACGTCCTGACTTTC	CASRAGGSGANVLTF
TRBV7-2	.	TRBJ2-1	.	TGTGCCAGCAGCTTAGCGTCATACAATGAGCAGTTCTTC	CASSLASYNEQFF
TRBV10-3	.	TRBJ1-2	.	TGTGCCATCAGGGCCGGGATGAGGAACTATGGCTACACCTTC	CAIRAGMRNYGYTF
TRBV18	.	TRBJ2-1	TRBD2	TGTGCCACTGCGGGACTAGCGGGATACAATGAGCAGTTCTTC	CATAGLAGYNEQFF